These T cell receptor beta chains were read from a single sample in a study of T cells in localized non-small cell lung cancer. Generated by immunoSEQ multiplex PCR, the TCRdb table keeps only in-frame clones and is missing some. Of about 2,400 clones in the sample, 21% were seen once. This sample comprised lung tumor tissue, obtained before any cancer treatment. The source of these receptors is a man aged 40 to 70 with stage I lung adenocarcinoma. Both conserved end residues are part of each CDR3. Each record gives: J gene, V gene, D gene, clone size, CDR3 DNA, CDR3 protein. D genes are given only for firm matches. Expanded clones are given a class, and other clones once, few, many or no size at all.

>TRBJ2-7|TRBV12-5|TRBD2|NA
TGTGCCAGCCAACTAGCGGGATCCTACGAGCAGTACTTC
CASQLAGSYEQYF
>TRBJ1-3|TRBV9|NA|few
TGTGCCAGCAGCGTAGGAGGAGGGTTTAACACCATATATTTT
CASSVGGGFNTIYF
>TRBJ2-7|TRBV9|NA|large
TGTGCCAGCAGCGTAGGAGGCCGGGACGAGCAGTACTTC
CASSVGGRDEQYF
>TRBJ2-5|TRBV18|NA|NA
TGTGCCAGCTCACCACCCTCACGAGGGGAGACCCAGTACTTC
CASSPPSRGETQYF
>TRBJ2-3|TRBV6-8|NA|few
TGTGCCAGCACCAGGGGGACTAGTCATAGCACAGATACGCAGTATTTT
CASTRGTSHSTDTQYF
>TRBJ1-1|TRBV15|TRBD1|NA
TGTGCCACCAGCAGAGAAGGGACAGGGGGAAAGAGGACTGAAGCTTTCTTT
CATSREGTGGKRTEAFF
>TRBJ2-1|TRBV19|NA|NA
TGTGCCAGTAGCTGGTCGTCCGACTCGGGTGAGCAGTTCTTC
CASSWSSDSGEQFF
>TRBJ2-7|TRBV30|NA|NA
TGTGCCTGGACCAGAGGGACCTTAGGGGAGCAGTACTTC
CAWTRGTLGEQYF
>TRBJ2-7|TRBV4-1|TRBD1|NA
TGCGCCAGCAGCCAGTCCGGGACAGACTACGAGCAGTACTTC
CASSQSGTDYEQYF
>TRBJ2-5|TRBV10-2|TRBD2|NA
TGCGCCAGCGGGAGCGGGAGGGAGACCCAGTACTTC
CASGSGRETQYF
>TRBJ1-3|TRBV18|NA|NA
TGTGCCAGCTCACCGAACCCGGCAGGGACTGGAAACACCATATATTTT
CASSPNPAGTGNTIYF
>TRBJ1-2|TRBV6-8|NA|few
TGTGCCATCAGTTTCTACCGGGACCCCGGAGGCTATGGCTACACCTTC
CAISFYRDPGGYGYTF
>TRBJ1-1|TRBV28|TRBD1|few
TGTGCCAGCAGTCCACCCGCGGGACAGGGGAACACTGAAGCTTTCTTT
CASSPPAGQGNTEAFF
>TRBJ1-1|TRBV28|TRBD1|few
TGTGCCAGCAGTTTAACGGGACAGGGGGAAACTTTCTTT
CASSLTGQGETFF
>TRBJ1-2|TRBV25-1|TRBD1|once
TGTGCCAGCAGTGAAACGGGGTGGGACAGTGGGTCCTATGGCTACACCTTC
CASSETGWDSGSYGYTF
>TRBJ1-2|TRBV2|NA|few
TGTGCCAGCAGTGGGTTGGGGGTAGTATACGGCTACACCTTC
CASSGLGVVYGYTF
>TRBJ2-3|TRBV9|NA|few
TGTGCCAGCAGTTCACGGACGGGGATAACGGGCCCAGATACGCAGTATTTT
CASSSRTGITGPDTQYF
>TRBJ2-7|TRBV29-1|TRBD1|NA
TGCAGCGTTGAAGATTGGGGACAGGGAGGGAACGAGCAGTACTTC
CSVEDWGQGGNEQYF
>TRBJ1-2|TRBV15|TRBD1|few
TGTGCCACCAGCATTGGGGGGACAGGGAATGGCTACACCTTC
CATSIGGTGNGYTF
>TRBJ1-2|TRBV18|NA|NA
TGTGCCAGCTCACCCCCCAACAGGGTTGAGAGGGACTATGGCTACACCTTC
CASSPPNRVERDYGYTF
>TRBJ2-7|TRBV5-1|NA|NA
TGCGCCAGCAGCCCGGGGCAGGGTACCGTTTCCTACGAGCAGTACTTC
CASSPGQGTVSYEQYF
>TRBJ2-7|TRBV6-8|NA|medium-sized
TGTGCCAGCAGTTACAGTGAGGTCGGCGAGCAGTACTTC
CASSYSEVGEQYF
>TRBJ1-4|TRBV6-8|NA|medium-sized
TGTGCCAGCACCGGGAGGGTCTATGAAAAACTGTTTTTT
CASTGRVYEKLFF
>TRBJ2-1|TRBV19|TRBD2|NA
TGTGCCAGTACTACCTCTAGCGGAGTATACAATGAGCAGTTCTTC
CASTTSSGVYNEQFF
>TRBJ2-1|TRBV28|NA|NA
TGTGCCAGCAGTTTGTGGCAGGCCTACAATGAGCAGTTCTTC
CASSLWQAYNEQFF
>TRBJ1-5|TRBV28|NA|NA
TGTGCCAGCAGTGCTCCTATAGGTCAGCCCCAGCATTTT
CASSAPIGQPQHF
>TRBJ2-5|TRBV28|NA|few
TGTGCCAGCAGTTTAAAACTGAGTCAGACCCAGTACTTC
CASSLKLSQTQYF
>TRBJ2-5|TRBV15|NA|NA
TGTGCCACCAGCAGAGATTTCGCAGGGTGGGAGACCCAGTACTTC
CATSRDFAGWETQYF
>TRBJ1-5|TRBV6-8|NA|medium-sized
TGTGCCAGCAGTTACGCGGATAGCAATCAGCCCCAGCATTTT
CASSYADSNQPQHF
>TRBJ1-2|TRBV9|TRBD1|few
TGTGCCAGCACCCTGACAGGGGACCTCTATGGCTACACCTTC
CASTLTGDLYGYTF
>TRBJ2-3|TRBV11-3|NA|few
TGTGCCAGCAGCCCCCCTACACACACAGATACGCAGTATTTT
CASSPPTHTDTQYF
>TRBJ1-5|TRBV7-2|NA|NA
TGTGCCAGCAGCTATGAGGGGGAGGGGCCCCAGCATTTT
CASSYEGEGPQHF
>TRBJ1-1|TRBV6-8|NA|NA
TGTGCCAGCAGTTACATACGGACTAACACTGAAGCTTTCTTT
CASSYIRTNTEAFF
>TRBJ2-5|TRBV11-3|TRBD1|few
TGTGCCAGCAGCCGCGCACAGGGGGCGCGGGAGACCCAGTACTTC
CASSRAQGARETQYF
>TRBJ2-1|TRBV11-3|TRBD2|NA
TGTGCCAGCAGCTCCCACCCCGGGACTAGCGGGGGCTCCTACAATGAGCAGTTCTTC
CASSSHPGTSGGSYNEQFF
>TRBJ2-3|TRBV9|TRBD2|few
TGTGCCAGCAGTGGGGGGACTAGGGCCGATACGCAGTATTTT
CASSGGTRADTQYF
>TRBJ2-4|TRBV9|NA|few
TGTGCCAGCAGGACCCTAGTTTCCCTACAGTACTTC
CASRTLVSLQYF
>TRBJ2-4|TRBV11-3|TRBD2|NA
TGTGCCAGCAGCCGAGACCAGCGGGATGACATTCAGTACTTC
CASSRDQRDDIQYF
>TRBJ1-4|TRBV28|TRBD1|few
TGTGCCAGCAGTTCGGGGACAGGAAAGGAAAAACTGTTTTTT
CASSSGTGKEKLFF
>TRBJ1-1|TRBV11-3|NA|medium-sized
TGTGCCAGCAGCGCACAACAGGGAGGCACTGAAGCTTTCTTT
CASSAQQGGTEAFF
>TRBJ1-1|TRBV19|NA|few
TGTGCCAGTAGTATATTGCGGGACACTGAAGCTTTCTTT
CASSILRDTEAFF
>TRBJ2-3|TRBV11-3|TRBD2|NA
TGTGCCAGCAGATCCGGGACTAGCGGGGTATCGGATACGCAGTATTTT
CASRSGTSGVSDTQYF
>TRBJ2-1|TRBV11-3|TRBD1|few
TGTGCCAGCAGCCGGGCAAGATCGACAGGGTCGGATGAGCAGTTCTTC
CASSRARSTGSDEQFF
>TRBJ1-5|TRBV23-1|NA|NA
TGCGCCAGCAGTCACAACAGGGCCCAGGGTCAGCCCCAGCATTTT
CASSHNRAQGQPQHF
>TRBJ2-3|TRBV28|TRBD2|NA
TGTGCCAGCAGCTTACCTAGCGGTCTCACAGATACGCAGTATTTT
CASSLPSGLTDTQYF
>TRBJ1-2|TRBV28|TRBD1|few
TGTGCCAGCAGACAAAGGACAGGGGGACGTGGCTACACCTTC
CASRQRTGGRGYTF
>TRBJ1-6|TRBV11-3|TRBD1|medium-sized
TGTGCCAGCAGCTCTCAGGGGGCCAGTAATTCACCCCTCCACTTT
CASSSQGASNSPLHF
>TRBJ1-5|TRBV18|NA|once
TGTGCCAGCTCACGAGAGATTAATCAGCCCCAGCATTTT
CASSREINQPQHF
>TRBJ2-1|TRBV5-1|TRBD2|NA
TGCGCCAGCAGCCTCCTGGGTAGCGGGATTGGTGAGCAGTTCTTC
CASSLLGSGIGEQFF
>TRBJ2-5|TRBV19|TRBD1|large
TGTGCCAGTAGAAAAGACAGGGGTCAAGAGACCCAGTACTTC
CASRKDRGQETQYF
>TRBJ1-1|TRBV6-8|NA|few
TGTGCCATCAGTAAAGCCATCGGGGCGTCGACCACTGAAGCTTTCTTT
CAISKAIGASTTEAFF
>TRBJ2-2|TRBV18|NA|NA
TGTGCCAGCTCGATCCTTAGAAACACCGGGGAGCTGTTTTTT
CASSILRNTGELFF
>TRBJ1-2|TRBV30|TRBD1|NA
TGTGCCTGCACGACAGGGGGGTTCTATGGCTACACCTTC
CACTTGGFYGYTF
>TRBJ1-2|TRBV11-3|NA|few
TGTGCCAGCAGCCTCCCAGGGATCGGGGGCTATGGCTACACCTTC
CASSLPGIGGYGYTF
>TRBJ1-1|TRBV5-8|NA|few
TGTGCCAGCAGGGAGGAACAGGGTCTAGGAGCTTTCTTT
CASREEQGLGAFF
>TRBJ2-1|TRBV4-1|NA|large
TGCGCCAGCAGCCCAGGGGCTACCTACAATGAGCAGTTCTTC
CASSPGATYNEQFF
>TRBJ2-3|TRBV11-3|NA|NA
TGTGCCAGCAGCCCCCGACTAGAGGCAGATACGCAGTATTTT
CASSPRLEADTQYF
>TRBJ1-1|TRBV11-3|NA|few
TGTGCCAGCCAAGGGGGGGCATTGAACACTGAAGCTTTCTTT
CASQGGALNTEAFF
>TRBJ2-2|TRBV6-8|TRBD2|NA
TGTGCCAGCAGTGCTAGCGGGGAATTGACCGGGGAGCTGTTTTTT
CASSASGELTGELFF
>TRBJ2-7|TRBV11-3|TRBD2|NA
TGTGCCAGCAGCTTAGGAACGGGGGGCTACGAGCAGTACTTC
CASSLGTGGYEQYF